This TCR beta chain was recorded in a study of vaccination and CD4 T cells after COVID-19. Treatment in this sample: approximately 10-day PBMC culture with coronavirus spike peptide pools or control peptides (ViraFEST assay). To note about this clonotype: Its antigen is not known.

V shed 7 bases and J 1 base; nucleotides not matched to a gene: 14. Germline loops: CDR1 LNHDA, CDR2 SQIVND (reference sequence). CDR3 length equals 17 residues. At the Johns Hopkins FTIC core, DNA taken from cultured CD4+ T cells was sequenced by way of the Oncomine TCR Beta short-read assay. TCRdb analysed the PCR reads with MiXCR anew, one entry per CDR3 protein. The sample yields 9,500 to 15,000 distinct CDR3 sequences, more than 35% seen once. What was sequenced was cultured CD4+ T cells from blood. This receptor was obtained from a human donor with COVID-19. This rearrangement joins TRBV19 to TRBJ2-3, with TRBD1 matching over 7 bases. Here the CDR3 reads CASKGRGTDRGTDTQYF. The CDR3 DNA is TGTGCCAGTAAGGGCCGAGGGACAGACCGAGGCACAGATACGCAGTATTTT.